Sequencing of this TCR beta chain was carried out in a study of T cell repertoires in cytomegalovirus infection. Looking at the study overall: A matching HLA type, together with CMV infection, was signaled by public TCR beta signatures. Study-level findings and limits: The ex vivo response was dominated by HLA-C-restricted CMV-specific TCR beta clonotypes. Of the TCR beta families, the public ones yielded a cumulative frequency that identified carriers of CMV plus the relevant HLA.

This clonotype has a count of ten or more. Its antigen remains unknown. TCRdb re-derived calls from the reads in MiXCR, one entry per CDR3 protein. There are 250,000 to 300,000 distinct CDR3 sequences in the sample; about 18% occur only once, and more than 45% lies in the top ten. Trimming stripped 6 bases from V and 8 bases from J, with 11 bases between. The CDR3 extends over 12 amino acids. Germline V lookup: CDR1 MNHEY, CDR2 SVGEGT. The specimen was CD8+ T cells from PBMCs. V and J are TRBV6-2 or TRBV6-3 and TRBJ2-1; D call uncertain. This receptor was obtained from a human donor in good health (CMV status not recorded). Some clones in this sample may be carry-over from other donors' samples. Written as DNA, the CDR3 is TGTGCCAGCAGCCCCGGTGGCGATGAGCAGTTCTTC. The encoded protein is CASSPGGDEQFF.